The 27 T cell receptor beta chains below were found in one sample sequenced in a study of blood T cell repertoires in COVID-19. The table came from immunoSEQ multiplex PCR; TCRdb's copy has only in-frame clones and leaves some out. The table records some 69,000 clones, roughly 87% of them present only once. The sample consisted of peripheral blood. The source of these receptors is a woman between 50 and 59 years old with active COVID-19.

The V gene is TRBV18, the J gene TRBJ2-7; 9 bases are shared with TRBD1. Germline CDR1 is KGHSH and CDR2 is LQKENI. The CDR3 is 15 residues long. Unmatched junction bases numbered 8, after V lost 3 bases and J lost 5 bases. CDR3 DNA: TGTGCCAGCTCACCCCAACAGGGGGCTGGGGACGAGCAGTACTTC. This gives the protein CASSPQQGAGDEQYF.

V gene TRBV9 combines with J gene TRBJ2-3; 12 nucleotides align to TRBD2. There are 16 residues in the CDR3. V shed 4 bases, J shed 6 bases, and the junction held 9 bases outside the gene matches. Looked up from germline, CDR1 is SGDLS and CDR2 is YYNGEE. As DNA, the CDR3 is TGTGCCAGCAGCACTAGCGGGAGGTCTAATGGGGATACGCAGTATTTT. This gives the protein CASSTSGRSNGDTQYF.

The chain uses TRBV12-3 or TRBV12-4 and TRBJ2-1; D unclear. Deletions cut 6 bases from V and 4 bases from J, with 7 bases between. This CDR3 has 12 residues. CDR3 sequence: CASSLIYNEQFF. The CDR3 coding sequence is TGTGCCAGCAGCCTTATATACAATGAGCAGTTCTTC.

The chain employs TRBV14 and TRBJ2-1, with 8 bases lining up with TRBD1. The CDR3 is made up of 21 amino acids. V was clipped by 0 bases and J by 3 bases; unmatched bases: 19. Germline assignment: CDR1 SGHDN and CDR2 FVKESK. The CDR3 DNA sequence: TGTGCCAGCAGCCAAGAGTCTCCTCGGACAGGGACGTATCCCCTCTACAATGAGCAGTTCTTC. It specifies CASSQESPRTGTYPLYNEQFF. The full variable domain, with the rest looked up from reference TRBV14 and TRBJ2-1, is EAGVTQFPSHSVIEKGQTVTLRCDPISGHDNLYWYRRVMGKEIKFLLHFVKESKQDESGMPNNRFLAERTGGTYSTLKVQPAELEDSGVYFCASSQESPRTGTYPLYNEQFFGPGTRLTVL.

The chain is built from TRBV6-5 and TRBJ2-3; 12 bases fit TRBD2. V shed 4 bases and J 4 bases; nucleotides not matched to a gene: 3. Germline CDR1 and CDR2: MNHEY and SVGAGI. This CDR3 has 15 residues. CDR3 region: CASSSSGRGPDTQYF. The CDR3 DNA reads as TGTGCCAGCAGTTCTAGCGGGAGGGGCCCAGATACGCAGTATTTT.

This clone was recorded only once. The same CDR3 arises from other DNA sequences in this sample as well. This chain links TRBV18 with TRBJ2-2; TRBD1 agrees at 9 bases. After removal of 3 bases from V and 3 bases from J, the junction contained 2 bases not matched to a gene. This CDR3 is built from 15 residues. CDR1 is KGHSH, CDR2 LQKENI, per germline. For the CDR3, the DNA is TGTGCCAGCTCACCGAGGGACAGGGACACCGGGGAGCTGTTTTTT. Protein product: CASSPRDRDTGELFF.

The chain joins TRBV10-3 to TRBJ2-7; 12 bases line up with TRBD1. The CDR3 is made up of 14 amino acids. In germline, CDR1 is ENHRY, CDR2 SYGVKD. After removal of 8 bases from V and 6 bases from J, the junction contained 8 bases not matched to a gene. The CDR3 sequence: CAIGRDRGPVEQYF. Written as DNA, the CDR3 is TGTGCCATCGGACGGGACAGGGGGCCGGTCGAGCAGTACTTC.

The J gene is TRBJ2-7, the V gene TRBV30; 8 bases map to TRBD1. Germline V gene sequence: CDR1 GTSNPN, CDR2 SVGIG (reference sequence). The CDR3 length is 14 residues. Germline trimming cut 0 bases from V and 6 bases from J; bases unmatched to any gene: 7. This CDR3 is CAWSVLGQGLEQYF. As DNA, the CDR3 is TGTGCCTGGAGTGTACTAGGACAGGGTCTCGAGCAGTACTTC.

This rearrangement joins TRBV5-4 to TRBJ1-1, with TRBD1 as a possible D gene (6 bases). The CDR3 is made up of 13 amino acids. The V end was cut by 4 bases, the J end by 10 bases, with 17 bases between. Germline values: CDR1 SGHNT, CDR2 YYREEE (reference sequence). DNA for the CDR3: TGTGCCAGCAGCCCGAGGGGGACCGTGGGAGCTTTCTTT. This encodes CASSPRGTVGAFF.

The rearrangement joins TRBV7-2 to TRBJ2-7; the match to TRBD2 covers 8 bases. Germline-derived CDR1 and CDR2 are SGHTA and FQGNSA. The CDR3 spans 15 residues. Trimming at V came to 5 bases and at J to 4 bases, leaving 10 bases not matched to a gene. DNA of the CDR3: TGTGCCAGCAGCCAACGGGAGGGTCGGTCGTACGAGCAGTACTTC. It yields the protein CASSQREGRSYEQYF.

This clone occurred a few times. The DNA of the CDR3 is TGTGCCATCAGTGAGTCGGAGGGTTTGGTTTCACCCCTCCACTTT. It specifies CAISESEGLVSPLHF. This sequence joins TRBV10-3 and TRBJ1-6; the D is unclear. V was shortened by 0 bases and J by 9 bases, with 12 bases between the two germline ends. The CDR3 extends over 15 amino acids. From germline, CDR1 is ENHRY and CDR2 SYGVKD.

The chain is built from TRBV28 and TRBJ2-1, with D uncertain. The CDR3 length is 12 residues. V lost 6 bases and J 10 bases, leaving 13 bases between the germline ends. CDR1 is MDHEN, CDR2 SYDVKM, per germline. CDR3 protein: CASRILAGEQFF. CDR3 coding DNA: TGTGCCAGCAGGATCTTAGCCGGCGAGCAGTTCTTC.

The CDR3 DNA follows: TGTGCCAGCAGTTTAAACAGGGCGGTGTATGGCTACACCTTC. This encodes CASSLNRAVYGYTF. The chain carries TRBV27 and TRBJ1-2, with a possible D match to TRBD1 (6 bases). CDR1 and CDR2 from the germline V gene are MNHEY and SMNVEV (reference sequence). V lost 2 bases and J lost 5, with 12 bases in between. The CDR3 has 14 residues.

The chain has TRBV28 and TRBJ1-3, with unresolved D. Germline loops: CDR1 MDHEN, CDR2 SYDVKM. The germline V and J ends were trimmed by 5 bases and 0 bases, with 8 bases remaining between them. This CDR3 region has 14 residues. CDR3 DNA sequence: TGTGCCAGCAGTGGACTGCCCTCTGGAAACACCATATATTTT. Protein: CASSGLPSGNTIYF.

The V and J genes are TRBV3-1 (or the pseudogene TRBV3-2) and TRBJ1-1; 7 nucleotides agree with TRBD1. Germline CDR1 reads LGHDT; CDR2 reads YNNKEL (reference sequence). The CDR3 extends over 14 amino acids. V was pared by 7 bases and J by 11 bases, with 16 bases of the junction left unmatched. The CDR3 loop reads CASTTGTAAIRAFF. CDR3 bases: TGTGCCAGCACCACCGGGACAGCGGCTATCAGGGCTTTCTTT.

The V and J genes are TRBV18 and TRBJ2-1; TRBD2 matches 8 bases. The germline gives CDR1 KGHSH, CDR2 LQKENI. This CDR3 is 16 amino acids long. After removal of 3 bases from V and 7 bases from J, the junction contained 11 bases not matched to a gene. Here the CDR3 reads CASSPPGLVRWNEQFF. The DNA for the CDR3 is TGTGCCAGCTCACCTCCGGGACTAGTTCGCTGGAATGAGCAGTTCTTC.

The rearrangement links TRBV5-1 to TRBJ1-5, with 7 bases matching TRBD1. Germline CDR1 and CDR2: SGHRS and YFSETQ. Trimming cost V 4 bases and J 2 bases; bases outside gene matches: 3. The CDR3 runs to 14 residues. CDR3 residues: CASSDTGGNQPQHF. Written as DNA, the CDR3 is TGCGCCAGCAGCGATACAGGGGGCAATCAGCCCCAGCATTTT.

The chain employs TRBV5-1 and TRBJ2-3; TRBD2 aligns across 8 bases. Germline V gene data show CDR1 as SGHRS and CDR2 as YFSETQ. The CDR3 spans 18 residues. The V and J ends lost 0 bases and 0 bases, in that order; junction bases with no gene match: 9. CDR3 residues: CASSLGLAGVVSTDTQYF. CDR3 coding DNA: TGCGCCAGCAGCTTGGGGCTAGCGGGCGTAGTTAGCACAGATACGCAGTATTTT.

The J gene is TRBJ2-1, the V gene TRBV7-9, with 7 bases aligning to TRBD2. Germline V CDR1 and CDR2: SEHNR, FQNEAQ (reference sequence). The CDR3 has 15 residues. V dropped 6 bases and J dropped 7; count of bases not matched to a gene: 12. The CDR3: CASRPLAPVTNEQFF. CDR3 coding DNA: TGTGCCAGCAGGCCACTAGCGCCGGTCACTAATGAGCAGTTCTTC.

The J gene is TRBJ2-1, the V gene TRBV27; TRBD1 matches at 9 bases. Germline V gives CDR1 MNHEY, CDR2 SMNVEV (reference sequence). Trimming removed 6 bases from V and 9 bases from J; junction bases left unmatched: 15. The CDR3 length is 16 residues. The CDR3 DNA sequence: TGTGCCAGCAGCTCTCGTAGGACAGGGGTCGACATTGAGCAGTTCTTC. It yields the protein CASSSRRTGVDIEQFF.

The rearrangement uses TRBV7-3 and TRBJ2-7; 9 bases map to TRBD1. The V and J ends lost 3 bases and 3 bases, in that order; junction bases with no gene match: 3. The CDR3 contains 14 residues. Germline CDR1 and CDR2: SGHTA and FQGTGA. In DNA, the CDR3 is TGTGCCAGCAGCTTTGGGACAGGGAGCTACGAGCAGTACTTC. Translation gives CASSFGTGSYEQYF.

The chain employs TRBV3-1 (or the pseudogene TRBV3-2) and TRBJ1-6; 7 bases align to TRBD1. V lost 2 bases, J lost 2 bases, and 3 bases stayed unmatched. There are 16 residues in the CDR3. CDR1 is LGHDT, CDR2 YNNKEL, per germline (reference sequence). Here the CDR3 reads CASSQTGTAYNSPLHF. DNA for the CDR3: TGTGCCAGCAGCCAAACCGGGACAGCCTATAATTCACCCCTCCACTTT.

V is TRBV5-1 and J is TRBJ1-6, with no clear D. From germline, CDR1 is SGHRS and CDR2 YFSETQ. Trimming took off 0 bases at V and 5 bases at J, with 6 bases between the two ends. The CDR3 covers 14 residues. This CDR3 is CASSLVGDNSPLHF. The CDR3 coding sequence is TGCGCCAGCAGCTTGGTTGGAGATAATTCACCCCTCCACTTT.

The chain has TRBV3-1 (or the pseudogene TRBV3-2) and TRBJ2-1, with 14 bases that match TRBD2. This CDR3 has 16 amino acids. The V and J ends lost 3 bases and 10 bases, in that order; junction bases with no gene match: 8. Per germline, CDR1 LGHDT and CDR2 YNNKEL (reference sequence). CDR3 protein: CASSQGTSGRLGEQFF. The CDR3, as DNA: TGTGCCAGCAGCCAGGGGACTAGCGGGAGACTCGGAGAGCAGTTCTTC.

The V gene is TRBV18, the J gene TRBJ2-7; 7 positions match TRBD1. This CDR3 spans 14 amino acids. J was trimmed by 0 bases and V by 3 bases; bases with no gene match: 2. Germline V gene data show CDR1 as KGHSH and CDR2 as LQKENI. CDR3 nucleotide sequence: TGTGCCAGCTCACCGGGACAGAACTCCTACGAGCAGTACTTC. Protein product: CASSPGQNSYEQYF.

The gene calls are TRBV6-5 and TRBJ2-7; 8 bases match TRBD1. This CDR3 has 14 amino acids. Germline V gene lookup returns CDR1 MNHEY and CDR2 SVGAGI. V lost 6 bases to trimming and J lost 0 bases; unmatched junction nucleotides: 4. The CDR3 here is CASRGQASSYEQYF. CDR3 coding DNA: TGTGCCAGCAGGGGACAGGCGTCCTCCTACGAGCAGTACTTC.

J is TRBJ2-1 and V is TRBV28; D may be TRBD2 (5 bases). With 5 bases removed from V and 10 bases from J, the gap between germline ends came to 12 bases. There are 12 residues in the CDR3. The germline gives CDR1 MDHEN, CDR2 SYDVKM. CDR3 nucleotide sequence: TGTGCCAGCAGTCCACGTCGCGGGGAGCAGTTCTTC. It encodes CASSPRRGEQFF.